This TCR beta chain was identified in a study of T cell responses to AZD1222 COVID-19 vaccine. About the study: Analysis merged second doses at about 4 or about 12 weeks. Findings and caveats of the study: Most donors were white British, females outnumbered males, and clonal diversity was possibly underestimated. Recipients of AZD1222 seropositive at baseline numbered only five or six.

Clones were read by immunoSEQ multiplex PCR, and TCRdb kept only the in-frame ones, dropping some. The data hold 100,000 to 140,000 clones, with around 90% observed a single time. On this clone itself: The target antigen is unknown.

The germline CDR1 and CDR2 sequences are MGHDK and SYGVNS. The CDR3 runs to 15 residues. V was clipped by 5 bases and J by 1 base, with 11 bases between them. The sequence was collected from an adult in good health. The source was peripheral blood, collected on day 0 of AZD1222 vaccination. The chain combines TRBV25-1 with TRBJ1-4, with unresolved D. CDR3 nucleotides: TGTGCCAGCAGTCCCGGCGGGGTAACTAATGAAAAACTGTTTTTT. It specifies CASSPGGVTNEKLFF.